The entry below describes one T cell receptor (beta chain). This clone was detected ten times or more. It has no known antigen specificity. Per-base quality was not reported, and no clone a single base away is much larger than it. A MiSeq instrument was used for deep resolution sequencing, which targeted depths ranging from 1 in 1 million up to 1 in 200,000 T cells, with coverage averaging 10x for each clonotype. The immunoSEQ hsTCRB Kit was used to generate TCR beta libraries. Per the authors' processing: ImmunoSEQ Data Assistant and ImmunoSEQ Analyzer were used for data analysis, and V, D and J genes were assigned according to IMGT definitions. Clonality, which ranges from 0 to 1, was calculated as one minus the normalized Shannon entropy of productive rearrangement frequencies. Only overrepresented clonotypes making up at least 0.05% of each patient's repertoire were included in the public clonotype analysis. Some 13 repertoires from age-matched healthy donors, obtained from immuneACCESS, served as clonality controls. TCRdb obtained this table from immuneACCESS and retained in-frame rearrangements with V and J assigned. These tables miss some clones; where compared with another copy, unresolved V genes account for less than half of the shortfall, and the remainder is unexplained. The DNA was the basis for D and trimming; V, J and clone size are from that table. This sample gives some 98,000 clones in total; approximately 80% of them show up just once. The ten largest clones add up to 32% of the sample.

The time point label corresponds to: 12 to 13 months on ibrutinib. For TCR beta library preparation, approximately 2 micrograms of genomic DNA was extracted from cryopreserved PBMCs. Longitudinal blood samples from CLL patients on ibrutinib monotherapy underwent high-throughput TCR beta sequencing. The patients were enrolled in a single-center, open-label phase 2 trial of ibrutinib monotherapy. The data originate from a study of cytotoxic CD8 clonotypes in ibrutinib-treated CLL (dated by TCRdb to the early 2020s). In terms of the full investigation: In this cohort, around 15 patients were treatment-naive and roughly 10 were relapsed/refractory, while about 18 had unmutated IGHV. Cryopreserved peripheral blood mononuclear cells were obtained before treatment, at response, and at either sustained remission or disease progression. Response samples were taken after a median of approximately 12 months on treatment, ranging from about 6 to 40 months. Samples averaged approximately 260,000 productive templates and around 91,000 productive rearrangements. Every sample from remission and from progressive disease was obtained while the patients were still on ibrutinib. Responses were partial in roughly 24 patients and complete in 2; after median around 72 months follow-up, around 14 stayed in remission and roughly twelve progressed. Of the approximately 87 people in the trial, about two dozen had longitudinal samples available. Findings and caveats that apply to the study as a whole: Public clonotypes were rare and either shrank or stayed stable during treatment, and the rise in clonality at ibrutinib response reflected expansion of private clonotypes. At baseline, clonality was higher than in age-matched healthy donors and showed a strong correlation with circulating CD8+ T-cell counts. Clonality increased at ibrutinib response, stayed stable in sustained remission, and fell back toward baseline at progression. Lymph node repertoires were not examined, and the timing of sampling was not matched between patients in sustained remission and those whose disease progressed.

Sequences SGHRS (CDR1) and YFSETQ (CDR2) are obtained from the germline V gene. The CDR3 measures 13 amino acids from cysteine to phenylalanine. Of all the DNA, just the CDR3 is kept, 39 bases in frame from base 1. V sheds 6 bases and J sheds 1 base, leaving 11 bases between their ends. Recombination linked TRBV5-1 to TRBJ2-7, with TRBD1 as a weak D call on 6 bases. The TCR comes from a human donor with chronic lymphocytic leukemia. Sequencing was performed on PBMCs, taken after 12 months of ibrutinib treatment. Read as DNA, the sequence is TGCGCCAGCAACTCAGGGGAATCCTACGAGCAGTACTTC. Protein translation: CASNSGESYEQYF.